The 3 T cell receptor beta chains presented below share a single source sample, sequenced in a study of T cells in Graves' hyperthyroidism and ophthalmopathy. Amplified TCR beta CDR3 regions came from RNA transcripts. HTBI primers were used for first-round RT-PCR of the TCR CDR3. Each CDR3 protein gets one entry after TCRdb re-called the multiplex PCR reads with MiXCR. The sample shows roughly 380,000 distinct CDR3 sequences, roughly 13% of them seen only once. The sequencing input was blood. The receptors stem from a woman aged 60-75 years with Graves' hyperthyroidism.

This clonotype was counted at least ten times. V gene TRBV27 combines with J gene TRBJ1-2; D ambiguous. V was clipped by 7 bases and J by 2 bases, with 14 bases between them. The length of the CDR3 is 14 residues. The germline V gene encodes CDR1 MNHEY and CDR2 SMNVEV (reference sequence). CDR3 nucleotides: TGTGCCAGCACCCGTGTTGCAGGAAACTATGGCTACACCTTC. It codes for CASTRVAGNYGYTF.

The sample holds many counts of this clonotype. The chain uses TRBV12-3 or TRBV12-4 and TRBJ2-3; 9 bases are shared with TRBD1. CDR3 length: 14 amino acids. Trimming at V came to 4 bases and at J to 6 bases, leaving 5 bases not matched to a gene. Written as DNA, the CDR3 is TGTGCCAGCAGTTACAGGGGGCGTAGGGATACGCAGTATTTT. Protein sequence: CASSYRGRRDTQYF.

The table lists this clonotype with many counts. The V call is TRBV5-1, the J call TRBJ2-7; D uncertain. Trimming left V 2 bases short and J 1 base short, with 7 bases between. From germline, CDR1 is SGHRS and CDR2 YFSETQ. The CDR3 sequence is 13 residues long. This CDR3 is CASSFGASYEQYF. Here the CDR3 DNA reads TGCGCCAGCAGCTTCGGAGCTTCCTACGAGCAGTACTTC.